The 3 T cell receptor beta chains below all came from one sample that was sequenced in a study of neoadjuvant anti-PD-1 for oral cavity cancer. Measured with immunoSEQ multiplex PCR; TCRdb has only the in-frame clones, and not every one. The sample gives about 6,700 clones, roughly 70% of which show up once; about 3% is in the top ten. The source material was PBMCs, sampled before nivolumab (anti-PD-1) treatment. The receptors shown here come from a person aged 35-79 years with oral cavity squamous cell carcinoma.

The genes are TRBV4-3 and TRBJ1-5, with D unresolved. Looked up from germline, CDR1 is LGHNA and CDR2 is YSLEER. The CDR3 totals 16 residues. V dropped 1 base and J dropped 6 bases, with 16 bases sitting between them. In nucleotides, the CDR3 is TGCGCCAGCAGCCAAGGATTGAATCCCCCGGGTCAGCCCCAGCATTTT. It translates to CASSQGLNPPGQPQHF.

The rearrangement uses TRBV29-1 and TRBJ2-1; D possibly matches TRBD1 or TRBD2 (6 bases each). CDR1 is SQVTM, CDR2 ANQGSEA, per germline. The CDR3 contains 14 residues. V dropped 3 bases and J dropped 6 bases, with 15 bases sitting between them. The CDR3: CSVEVQGRPNEQFF. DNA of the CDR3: TGCAGCGTTGAGGTCCAGGGGAGGCCCAATGAGCAGTTCTTC.

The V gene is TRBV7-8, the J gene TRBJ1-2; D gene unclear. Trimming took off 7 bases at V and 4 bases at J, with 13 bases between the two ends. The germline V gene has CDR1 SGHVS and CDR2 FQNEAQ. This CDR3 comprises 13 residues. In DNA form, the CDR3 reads TGTGCCAGCACCGAGTCGGATGTCTATGGCTACACCTTC. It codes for CASTESDVYGYTF.